This T cell receptor (beta chain) came from a study of tumor-infiltrating lymphocytes in primary liver carcinoma. V dropped 0 bases and J dropped 2 bases, with 14 bases sitting between them. This CDR3 comprises 16 residues. The germline V gene has CDR1 MNHNS and CDR2 SASEGT. The sample holds many counts of this clonotype. Co-extracted RNA and DNA came from approximately 20-30 mg of unsorted bulk tissue. TCR beta cDNA was reverse-transcribed from about 550 ng of total RNA. The reaction used a constant-region primer and ProtoScript II reverse transcriptase. Sequencing libraries for TCR beta derived from three nested multiplex PCR rounds that used slightly modified ARM-PCR. With TRBV1-TRBV30 forward primers and a C-beta reverse primer, the first two PCR rounds were run for approximately 10 cycles each. One entry per CDR3 protein results from TCRdb running MiXCR on the multiplex PCR reads. The table records tens of thousands of distinct CDR3 sequences, 60% to 75% of them present only once.

The source is a man aged 35 to 55 with primary liver carcinoma and hepatitis B virus infection. The chain recombines TRBV6-1 with TRBJ2-7, with D unresolved. Sequenced input: liver tumor tissue from sampling region 4. Documented subset: tumor region T4, right-lateral pole. CDR3 protein: CASSEAGQDLPYEQYF. In DNA, the CDR3 is TGTGCCAGCAGTGAAGCAGGCCAGGATCTCCCCTACGAGCAGTACTTC.